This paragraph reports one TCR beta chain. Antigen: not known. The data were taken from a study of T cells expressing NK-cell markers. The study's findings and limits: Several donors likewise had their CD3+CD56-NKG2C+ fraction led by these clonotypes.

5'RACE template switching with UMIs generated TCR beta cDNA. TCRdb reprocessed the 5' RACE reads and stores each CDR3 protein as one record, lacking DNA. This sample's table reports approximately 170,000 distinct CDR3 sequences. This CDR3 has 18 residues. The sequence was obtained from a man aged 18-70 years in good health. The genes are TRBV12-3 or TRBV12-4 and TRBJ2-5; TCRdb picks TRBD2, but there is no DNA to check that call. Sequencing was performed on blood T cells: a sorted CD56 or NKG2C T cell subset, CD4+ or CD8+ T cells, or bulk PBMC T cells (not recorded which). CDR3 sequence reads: CASSPTIPQAGGPETQYF.